These 10 T cell receptor beta chains share one sample of origin, sequenced in a study of blood T cell repertoires in COVID-19 (TCRdb year 2020). Libraries came from the immunoSEQ multiplex PCR assay. Sourced from immuneACCESS, this table was stored by TCRdb with only in-frame sequences that have V and J called. A share of the clones is absent; for the studies checked, an unresolved V gene accounts for under half, and the remainder has no known explanation. Counted in this sample were around 400,000 clones; around 87% of them appeared once. More than 9% of the sample rests with the top ten. Sequenced input: peripheral blood. These receptors originate from a woman in her 30s with COVID-19, enrolled during active disease.

V is TRBV7-3 and J is TRBJ2-7, with D uncertain. With 5 bases removed from V and 7 bases from J, the gap between germline ends came to 12 bases. CDR1 SGHTA and CDR2 FQGTGA come from the germline V gene. The length of the CDR3 is 12 residues. This chain's CDR3 is CASSPGVGEQYF. The CDR3, as DNA: TGTGCCAGCAGCCCCGGAGTCGGGGAGCAGTACTTC.

This clone was seen only once. This chain links TRBV7-8 with TRBJ2-7, with D possibly matching TRBD2 (5 bases). Germline loops: CDR1 SGHVS, CDR2 FQNEAQ. This CDR3 spans 12 amino acids. Trimming removed 5 bases at V and 4 bases at J, with 9 bases between. As DNA, the CDR3 is TGTGCCAGCAGCATTGGACTTTACGAGCAGTACTTC. Translation: CASSIGLYEQYF.

CDR3 in DNA: TGTGCCAGTAGTATTTACCGGGACAAGGATCAGCCCCAGCATTTT. Translating it yields CASSIYRDKDQPQHF. V is TRBV19 and J is TRBJ1-5; weak D call: TRBD1 (6 bases). V gave up 3 bases and J gave up 5 bases, with 14 bases separating them. In germline, CDR1 is LNHDA, CDR2 SQIVND (reference sequence). The CDR3 contains 15 residues.

CDR3 amino acids: CASINLYNEQFF. CDR3 DNA: TGTGCCAGTATCAACTTATACAATGAGCAGTTCTTC. The J gene is TRBJ2-1, the V gene TRBV19; D gene unclear. The CDR3 has 12 amino acids. Germline CDR1 reads LNHDA; CDR2 reads SQIVND (reference sequence). The ends were cut back, 7 bases at V and 4 bases at J, with 8 bases in the middle.

This sequence joins TRBV29-1 and TRBJ1-2; a possible D gene is TRBD1 (6 bases). This CDR3 contains 13 residues. V was clipped by 6 bases and J by 3 bases, with 14 bases between them. CDR1 is SQVTM, CDR2 ANQGSEA, per germline. This chain's CDR3 is CSVRGQGHYGYTF. DNA for the CDR3: TGCAGCGTCAGAGGCCAGGGGCACTATGGCTACACCTTC.

V and J are TRBV24-1 and TRBJ1-2; 8 bases map to TRBD1. J was trimmed by 2 bases and V by 4 bases; bases with no gene match: 8. Germline CDR1 reads KGHDR; CDR2 reads SFDVKD. The CDR3 has 16 amino acids. This chain's CDR3 is CATSDPRQGLNYGYTF. CDR3 DNA sequence: TGTGCCACCAGTGACCCACGACAGGGGTTAAACTATGGCTACACCTTC.

The V and J genes are TRBV28 and TRBJ1-5, with 10 bases identical to TRBD1. Germline V gene lookup returns CDR1 MDHEN and CDR2 SYDVKM. The trim removed 7 bases at V and 6 bases at J, leaving 9 bases unmatched. The CDR3 length is 15 residues. CDR3 residues: CASTPGTGESQPQHF. CDR3 in DNA: TGTGCCAGCACCCCCGGGACAGGGGAGAGTCAGCCCCAGCATTTT. Based on the CDR3 plus reference TRBV28 and TRBJ1-5, the full variable domain is DVKVTQSSRYLVKRTGEKVFLECVQDMDHENMFWYRQDPGLGLRLIYFSYDVKMKEKGDIPEGYSVSREKKERFSLILESASTNQTSMYLCASTPGTGESQPQHFGDGTRLSIL.

This clone was recorded once. This chain connects TRBV9 to TRBJ1-2; maybe TRBD1 (6 bases). The CDR3 length is 14 residues. Deletions cut 0 bases from V and 5 bases from J, with 11 bases between. CDR1 and CDR2 (germline): SGDLS, YYNGEE. CDR3 region: CASSVEDRPYGYTF. CDR3 DNA: TGTGCCAGCAGCGTAGAAGACAGGCCGTATGGCTACACCTTC.

The CDR3 region has the DNA TGTGCCAGCAGTCAGGGCCCCACGACAGGGGATAACTATGGCTACACCTTC. It translates to CASSQGPTTGDNYGYTF. V is TRBV6-6 and J is TRBJ1-2, with 8 bases fitting TRBD1. Germline V gene sequence: CDR1 MNHNY, CDR2 SVGAGI (reference sequence). The CDR3 has 17 amino acids. The trim removed 5 bases at V and 1 base at J, leaving 12 bases unmatched.

The rearrangement links TRBV27 to TRBJ2-2; possible D gene TRBD1, 7 bases. The CDR3 covers 14 residues. Germline values: CDR1 MNHEY, CDR2 SMNVEV (reference sequence). The V end lost 6 bases, the J end lost 2 bases, and 10 bases lay between the germline ends. CDR3 bases: TGTGCCAGCAGGACAGGGACTAACACCGGGGAGCTGTTTTTT. Amino acid sequence: CASRTGTNTGELFF.